Listed here are 3 T cell receptor beta chains from one sample, sequenced in a study of blood T cells in healthy people across ages. Together with a sample-barcoded 5' primer, a J-beta primer mix was included in a second PCR lasting roughly 6 to 12 cycles. TCRdb reanalysed the 5' RACE reads using MiXCR and keeps one entry per CDR3 protein. The repertoire consists of about 1.4 million distinct CDR3 sequences, with 59% occurring once and the leading ten covering over 6.5%. Sequencing was done on a sample of blood. The receptors here all came from a man in his late teens or twenties in good health.

This clonotype was observed a few times. The J gene is TRBJ1-2, the V gene TRBV7-9, with 9 nucleotides matching TRBD1. V was clipped by 5 bases and J by 8 bases; unmatched bases: 6. The CDR3 runs 13 residues. Germline-derived CDR1 and CDR2 are SEHNR and FQNEAQ (reference sequence). CDR3 in DNA: TGTGCCAGCAGCCGATGGGACAGGGAAGGCTACACCTTC. Encoded protein: CASSRWDREGYTF.

This clonotype was counted once. The V call is TRBV21-1, the J call TRBJ2-1; the table assigns TRBD1, which was not confirmed against the DNA. TRBV21-1 is listed as a pseudogene. This CDR3 has 13 residues. The CDR3 DNA follows: TGTGCCGGATACAGGGTCAACTACAATGAGCAGTTCTTC. Its protein is CAGYRVNYNEQFF.

The chain is built from TRBV7-9 and TRBJ2-5; D possibly uses TRBD1 or TRBD2 (5 bases each). The V gene lost 1 base and the J gene lost 4 bases, with 16 bases spanning the gap. The CDR3 length is 16 residues. Germline CDR1 reads SEHNR; CDR2 reads FQNEAQ (reference sequence). This chain's CDR3 is CASSLVTGARRETQYF. The CDR3 DNA reads as TGTGCCAGCAGCTTAGTTACCGGGGCAAGAAGAGAGACCCAGTACTTC.